This entry lists 3 T cell receptor beta chains sequenced from one sample in a study of cytomegalovirus exposure and HLA in healthy donors. PCR primers comprised 60 Vbeta and 13 Jbeta primers. Profiled with immunoSEQ multiplex PCR; TCRdb holds only in-frame clones, not every one. Among about 200,000 clones, 60% to 80% were seen once, and the ten largest hold 1.5% to 2%. The sequencing input was PBMCs. The source is a man aged 18 to 30 in good health and CMV-seronegative.

The chain has TRBV4-2 and TRBJ2-1; 8 positions match TRBD2. The CDR3 covers 17 residues. Germline-derived CDR1 and CDR2 are LGHNA and YNFKEQ. V lost 6 bases to trimming and J lost 2 bases; unmatched junction nucleotides: 12. For the CDR3, the DNA is TGTGCCAGCAGACGTATCGGGGGGGCCTCCCCCTACAATGAGCAGTTCTTC. This gives the protein CASRRIGGASPYNEQFF.

The chain carries TRBV19 and TRBJ2-7; the D is unclear. V was clipped by 5 bases and J by 3 bases, with 17 bases between them. Germline CDR1 and CDR2: LNHDA and SQIVND (reference sequence). The length of the CDR3 is 15 residues. CDR3 nucleotides: TGTGCCAGTAGTGGGTCCGACGAATACTACTACGAGCAGTACTTC. This translates into CASSGSDEYYYEQYF.

Only a few counts were recorded for this clone. This sequence joins TRBV4-2 and TRBJ1-2; D possibly corresponds to TRBD1 (6 bases). V was shortened by 0 bases and J by 7 bases, with 15 bases between the two germline ends. The CDR3 length is 15 residues. Germline assignment: CDR1 LGHNA and CDR2 YNFKEQ. CDR3 coding DNA: TGTGCCAGCAGCCAAGATCTGGGGGGGCCTGGTGGCTACACCTTC. As protein: CASSQDLGGPGGYTF.